This passage covers 8 T cell receptor beta chains from one sample sequenced in a study of breast tumors, draining lymph nodes, adjacent tissues (dated by TCRdb to 2016 to 2018). The protocol used for the library was multiplex PCR. Sequencing was performed on an Illumina HiSeq 2000. The raw public data were reprocessed by TCRdb itself: fastp quality trimming at Q25, MiXCR clonotype calling, in-frame beta chains only. Rows are unified per CDR3 protein, each entry keeping the most common DNA and genes. The sample table lists approximately 300,000 distinct CDR3 sequences, around 30% of them with a count of one. 1.1% of the sample belongs to the ten largest clones. Lymph node samples were obtained from the axillary draining lymph nodes of breast cancer patients. Input material: axillary lymph node tissue. The origin of the receptors is a female donor with breast cancer. Some clones in this sample may be carry-over from other donors' samples.

A remark on this clonotype: Sequence at one end of the junction differs from germline and may be a read error. The chain carries TRBV4-1 and TRBJ2-2; D is possibly TRBD2 (5 bases). The CDR3 has 15 amino acids. Germline CDR1 MGHRA, CDR2 YSYEKL. This CDR3 is CASSPTGRNTGEPFF. The CDR3 DNA reads as TGCGCCAGCAGCCCTACTGGTAGAAACACCGGGGAGCCGTTTTTT.

This clonotype was seen more than once but under ten times. A read error may be the cause here, since a much bigger clone is one base away. This chain links TRBV29-1 with TRBJ2-1; TRBD1 matches 7 bases. Germline CDR1 reads SQVTM; CDR2 reads ANQGSEA. There are 12 residues in the CDR3. The J segment lost 6 bases and the V segment lost 7 bases, leaving 6 bases of the junction unmatched. The chain's CDR3 is CSAGAGGNEQFF. The DNA for the CDR3 is TGCAGCGCAGGGGCAGGGGGCAATGAGCAGTTCTTC.

This clonotype was found many times. The rearrangement links TRBV10-2 to TRBJ2-7; 9 nucleotides align to TRBD2. Germline V lookup: CDR1 WSHSY, CDR2 SAAADI. V shed 5 bases, J shed 4 bases, and the junction held 6 bases outside the gene matches. There are 14 residues in the CDR3. The CDR3 DNA follows: TGCGCCAGCAGTAGAGCGGGAGGCTGGTACGAGCAGTACTTC. Residues: CASSRAGGWYEQYF.

This clonotype has at least ten counts. The CDR3 DNA follows: TGTGCCAGCAGGCCCTCCGGGACAGGGGGTGTGGGCACCTTC. It yields the protein CASRPSGTGGVGTF. The chain recombines TRBV3-1 with TRBJ1-2; 11 nucleotides agree with TRBD1. This CDR3 is built from 14 residues. V dropped 6 bases and J dropped 13; count of bases not matched to a gene: 13. Germline lookup yields CDR1 LGHDT and CDR2 YNNKEL (reference sequence).

This clonotype appeared many times. The V and J genes are TRBV7-8 and TRBJ2-3, with D possibly matching TRBD2 (6 bases). The germline V and J ends were trimmed by 7 bases and 2 bases, with 10 bases remaining between them. Germline CDR1 and CDR2: SGHVS and FQNEAQ. This CDR3 comprises 13 residues. The CDR3 DNA reads TGTGCCAGCATGCCGGGGGACACAGATACGCAGTATTTT. This gives the protein CASMPGDTDTQYF.

This clonotype was observed a handful of times. The chain employs TRBV18 and TRBJ2-3; TRBD2 aligns across 8 bases. Trimming took 1 base from V and 0 from J; bases not matched to a gene: 3. Germline CDR1 reads KGHSH; CDR2 reads LQKENI. This CDR3 contains 16 residues. The DNA for the CDR3 is TGTGCCAGCTCACCACTCACTAGCGGAAGCACAGATACGCAGTATTTT. This sequence encodes CASSPLTSGSTDTQYF.

The count of this clonotype is one. The chain links TRBV15 to TRBJ1-3, with D perhaps TRBD1 (6 bases). From germline, CDR1 is LNHNV and CDR2 YYDKDF (reference sequence). The CDR3 has 16 amino acids. V shed 1 base and J shed 8 bases, with 18 bases lying between them. CDR3 nucleotide sequence: TGTGCCACCAGCAGAGGAGCAGGGGACTATGGCTACACCATATATTTT. It specifies CATSRGAGDYGYTIYF.

This clonotype occurred a few times. A much larger clone differs from this one at a single base, so this may be a read error. The J gene is TRBJ2-7, the V gene TRBV12-3 or TRBV12-4, with D possibly being TRBD1 or TRBD2 (5 bases each). V was pared by 5 bases and J by 6 bases, with 17 bases between. This CDR3 is 14 amino acids long. CDR3 sequence (DNA): TGTGCCAGCAGTCACGACGGGACCGCAAGCGAGCAGTACTTC. The encoded protein is CASSHDGTASEQYF.